This T cell receptor beta chain was documented in a study of identical twins. This clonotype was picked up many times. CDR1 is MGHDK, CDR2 SYGVNS, per germline. This CDR3 has 15 amino acids. V was clipped by 5 bases and J by 5 bases; unmatched bases: 9. cDNA carried unique molecular identifiers, and a universal primer site was added by template switching. TCRdb re-called the 5' RACE reads through MiXCR, storing one row per CDR3 protein. The sample records fewer than 800,000 distinct CDR3 sequences, about 7.1% being singletons. This same sample was also taken into another study, of yellow fever vaccine responses in identical twins.

The V gene is TRBV25-1, the J gene TRBJ2-1, with 7 bases lining up with TRBD1. Material: PBMCs. The clonotype was recovered from a woman aged 18-35 years in good health. DNA of the CDR3: TGTGCCAGCAGTAGAATAACAGGGGCTAACAATGAGCAGTTCTTC. Translation gives CASSRITGANNEQFF.